The table lists the clone carrying this T cell receptor beta chain with a count of one. Its matching antigen is unknown. This entry comes from a study of OX40 agonist ivuxolimab in advanced cancers. Study overall: Ivuxolimab was administered intravenously to patients at 0.01 to 10 mg/kg every 2 weeks. Subjects had a mean age of approximately 60 years, with a range of about 23 to 79; 82.7% were male. Study results and limitations: With doses of 0.1 to 3.0 mg/kg, CD4+ and CD8+ blood T cells had undergone clonal expansion by week 6.

TCRdb's copy holds only in-frame clones and misses some; the assay was immunoSEQ multiplex PCR. The repertoire holds about 48,000 clones, about 83% seen once, with approximately 1.1% in the top ten. Germline loops: CDR1 MNHNY, CDR2 SVGAGI (reference sequence). J lost 4 bases, V lost 3 bases, and 8 bases had no gene match. The length of the CDR3 is 15 residues. The material was CD4+ or CD8+ T cells sorted from blood, obtained in a trial of the OX40 agonist ivuxolimab. The sequence came from an adult with an advanced solid tumor such as melanoma, head and neck, liver or kidney cancer. The V gene is TRBV6-6, the J gene TRBJ2-7; TRBD2 agrees at 8 bases. For the CDR3, the DNA is TGTGCCAGCAGTTATTCCTACGGGGGGGGGTACGAGCAGTACTTC. Translated, it gives CASSYSYGGGYEQYF.